One and the same sample provided the 27 T cell receptor beta chains below, sequenced in a study of blood T cells in healthy people across ages. A second PCR of 7 to 11 cycles used a sample-barcoded 5' primer and a J-beta primer mix. TCRdb called the 5' RACE reads again in MiXCR, with one record for every CDR3 protein. The table records roughly 1.5 million distinct CDR3 sequences, 35% to 45% of them present only once. Sequencing was carried out using blood. All receptors come from a woman aged 18-29 years in good health.

The V and J genes are TRBV27 and TRBJ2-7; D gene unclear. V gave up 6 bases and J gave up 11 bases, with 17 bases separating them. The CDR3 is made up of 12 amino acids. Germline V gives CDR1 MNHEY, CDR2 SMNVEV (reference sequence). This CDR3 reads CASSRLKEVEYF. The CDR3 nucleotides are TGTGCCAGCAGCAGATTGAAGGAAGTCGAGTACTTC.

This clonotype was picked up a small number of times. The chain recombines TRBV10-3 with TRBJ2-1; 16 bases align to TRBD2. CDR1 is ENHRY, CDR2 SYGVKD, per germline. This CDR3 has 15 residues. With V trimmed by 6 bases and J by 5 bases, 1 base remained unmatched. DNA of the CDR3: TGTGCCATCAGCGGGACTAGCGGGGGGGACAATGAGCAGTTCTTC. Translated: CAISGTSGGDNEQFF.

The V and J genes are TRBV7-2 and TRBJ2-5, with a possible D match to TRBD1 (7 bases). The CDR3 sequence is 16 residues long. Per germline, CDR1 SGHTA and CDR2 FQGNSA. Trimming took 5 bases from V and 1 from J, leaving 17 bases between them. The CDR3 sequence is CASSQGQGGPQETQYF. CDR3 DNA: TGTGCCAGCAGCCAGGGCCAGGGGGGTCCCCAAGAGACCCAGTACTTC.

This clonotype was observed once. V usage is TRBV5-1 and J usage is TRBJ2-3; unclear D gene. The ends were cut back, 0 bases at V and 2 bases at J, with 10 bases in the middle. The CDR3 has 15 residues. Germline V gene lookup returns CDR1 SGHRS and CDR2 YFSETQ. CDR3 coding DNA: TGCGCCAGCAGCTTGGCCGTTGGGGACACAGATACGCAGTATTTT. Translated, it gives CASSLAVGDTDTQYF.

This clonotype occurred a few times. The chain recombines TRBV7-2 with TRBJ1-1, with 8 positions matching TRBD1. J lost 1 base, V lost 5 bases, and 9 bases had no gene match. Germline-derived CDR1 and CDR2 are SGHTA and FQGNSA. The CDR3 sequence is 16 residues long. For the CDR3, the DNA is TGTGCCAGCAGCCGCCGGACAGGGCGGGAGAACACTGAAGCTTTCTTT. It is translated as CASSRRTGRENTEAFF.

This clonotype was counted at least ten times. The V call is TRBV5-4, the J call TRBJ2-1, with 8 nucleotides matching TRBD2. V lost 4 bases, J lost 7 bases, and 10 bases stayed unmatched. Germline CDR1 SGHNT, CDR2 YYREEE (reference sequence). The CDR3 loop spans 15 amino acids. For the CDR3, the DNA is TGTGCCAGCAGCCCACCGGGGGGGCGTCAGAATGAGCAGTTCTTC. Protein product: CASSPPGGRQNEQFF. Together with reference TRBV5-4 and TRBJ2-1, the CDR3 gives the full variable domain: ETGVTQSPTHLIKTRGQQVTLRCSSQSGHNTVSWYQQALGQGPQFIFQYYREEENGRGNFPPRFSGLQFPNYSSELNVNALELDDSALYLCASSPPGGRQNEQFFGPGTRLTVL.

Points on this clonotype: Germline and junction disagree at one end, which may indicate a read error. This sequence joins TRBV7-9 and TRBJ2-6; D might be TRBD1 (5 bases). Per germline, CDR1 SEHNR and CDR2 FQNEAQ (reference sequence). CDR3 length: 14 amino acids. The CDR3 DNA reads TGTGCCAGCAGCTTACGTTCTGGGGCCAACGCCCTGACTTTC. It is translated as CASSLRSGANALTF.

This chain uses TRBV27 with TRBJ1-2, with D perhaps TRBD1 (5 bases). The CDR3 contains 14 residues. The germline gives CDR1 MNHEY, CDR2 SMNVEV (reference sequence). Trimming took 4 bases from V and 3 from J, leaving 12 bases between them. CDR3: CASSWQGSDYGYTF. In DNA form, the CDR3 reads TGTGCCAGCAGTTGGCAGGGAAGTGACTATGGCTACACCTTC.

This clonotype has just a few counts. The chain couples TRBV7-8 to TRBJ1-5; D unresolved. The CDR3 loop spans 14 amino acids. V lost 2 bases, J lost 0 bases, and 5 bases lay in between. Germline V gene data show CDR1 as SGHVS and CDR2 as FQNEAQ. The CDR3 coding sequence is TGTGCCAGCAGCTTATTGCTTAGCAATCAGCCCCAGCATTTT. This encodes CASSLLLSNQPQHF.

As to this clonotype: The germline gene is not matched at one end of the junction; a read error may be the cause. This chain connects TRBV3-1 to TRBJ1-6, with 7 bases lining up with TRBD1. The CDR3 is made up of 17 amino acids. CDR1 is LGHDT, CDR2 YNNKEL, per germline (reference sequence). The CDR3 loop is CASSQRPRDSNNSPPHF. In DNA, the CDR3 is TGTGCCAGCAGCCAACGCCCCCGGGACAGCAATAATTCACCCCCCCACTTT.

This clonotype was detected only a few times. The rearrangement links TRBV15 to TRBJ2-5; 7 bases are shared with TRBD2. Germline-derived CDR1 and CDR2 are LNHNV and YYDKDF (reference sequence). The V segment lost 3 bases and the J segment 3 bases; nucleotides outside the gene matches: 7. The CDR3 has 15 amino acids. The CDR3 spells CATSSIGGGEETQYF. In DNA form, the CDR3 reads TGTGCCACCAGCAGTATCGGCGGGGGTGAAGAGACCCAGTACTTC.

The rearrangement links TRBV20-1 to TRBJ2-7; D is undetermined. Germline CDR1 DFQATT, CDR2 SNEGSKA (reference sequence). The CDR3 is 12 residues long. V lost 3 bases and J lost 5, with 11 bases in between. The CDR3 loop reads CSASPLGNEQYF. The CDR3 coding sequence is TGCAGTGCTAGCCCCTTAGGGAACGAGCAGTACTTC.

The chain carries TRBV5-1 and TRBJ2-7, with TRBD2 identical over 12 bases. Per the germline V gene, CDR1 is SGHRS and CDR2 is YFSETQ. Trimming cost V 0 bases and J 8 bases; bases outside gene matches: 12. The CDR3 contains 17 residues. CDR3 protein: CASSLGLAGVEDYKQYF. DNA for the CDR3: TGCGCCAGCAGCTTGGGACTAGCGGGAGTAGAAGACTATAAGCAGTACTTC.

This clonotype has just a few counts. The V call is TRBV5-4, the J call TRBJ2-7, with D uncertain. Germline V gene lookup returns CDR1 SGHNT and CDR2 YYREEE (reference sequence). V lost 5 bases to trimming and J lost 5 bases, with 17 bases between them. This CDR3 contains 14 residues. For the CDR3, the DNA is TGTGCCAGCAGGCCACTCCTACGTGAGGACGAGCAGTACTTC. Encoded protein: CASRPLLREDEQYF.

About this clonotype itself: This may stem from a read error, because a much larger clone lies one nucleotide away. The chain combines TRBV20-1 with TRBJ2-1; no reliable D call. The germline gives CDR1 DFQATT, CDR2 SNEGSKA (reference sequence). V was cut by 3 bases and J by 7 bases, with 16 bases left in between. The CDR3 is 14 amino acids. The CDR3 coding sequence is TGCAGTGCTAGCGGACGAGCGTTTTTGAATGAGCAGTTCTTC. Protein: CSASGRAFLNEQFF.

The chain combines TRBV10-3 with TRBJ1-5; D perhaps matches TRBD1 (5 bases). V was pared by 2 bases and J by 5 bases, with 16 bases between. CDR1 and CDR2 (germline): ENHRY, SYGVKD. CDR3 length equals 16 residues. CDR3 loop: CAISEPTGGKYQPQHF. The CDR3 coding sequence is TGTGCCATCAGTGAGCCGACCGGGGGGAAGTATCAGCCCCAGCATTTT.

The chain employs TRBV18 and TRBJ1-6; D possibly corresponds to TRBD1 (6 bases). The CDR3 covers 14 residues. CDR1 KGHSH and CDR2 LQKENI come from the germline V gene. Trimming pared 1 base from V and 5 bases from J, leaving 6 bases between. For the CDR3, the DNA is TGTGCCAGCTCACCACAGGGGGATAATTCACCCCTCCACTTT. This codes for CASSPQGDNSPLHF.

The gene calls are TRBV4-3 and TRBJ2-1; D assignment may be TRBD1 or TRBD2 (5 bases each). Germline values: CDR1 LGHNA, CDR2 YSLEER. This CDR3 has 16 amino acids. V dropped 0 bases and J dropped 4 bases, with 13 bases sitting between them. CDR3 nucleotide sequence: TGCGCCAGCAGCCAAGATCTCGGGGACCCATACAATGAGCAGTTCTTC. Its protein product is CASSQDLGDPYNEQFF.

This chain links TRBV18 with TRBJ1-1, with D possibly TRBD1 on 5 matching bases. The CDR3 totals 14 residues. The germline V and J ends were trimmed by 1 base and 5 bases, with 11 bases remaining between them. Germline CDR1 is KGHSH and CDR2 is LQKENI. CDR3 protein: CASSPQGRLTEAFF. The CDR3 coding sequence is TGTGCCAGCTCACCACAGGGGCGGTTGACTGAAGCTTTCTTT.

The chain employs TRBV4-3 and TRBJ2-3, with D perhaps being TRBD1 or TRBD2 (7 bases each). Trimming pared 0 bases from V and 3 bases from J, leaving 13 bases between. The CDR3 has 16 amino acids. CDR1 and CDR2 (germline): LGHNA, YSLEER. The CDR3 sequence is CASSQDGRGLTDTQYF. CDR3 nucleotides: TGCGCCAGCAGCCAAGATGGGAGGGGGCTTACAGATACGCAGTATTTT.

The chain is built from TRBV20-1 and TRBJ2-1, with D perhaps matching TRBD1 (6 bases). Germline V lookup: CDR1 DFQATT, CDR2 SNEGSKA (reference sequence). This CDR3 comprises 15 residues. The ends were cut back, 3 bases at V and 0 bases at J, with 12 bases in the middle. CDR3 region: CSARDSGLSYNEQFF. The DNA for the CDR3 is TGCAGTGCTAGGGACAGTGGGCTCTCCTACAATGAGCAGTTCTTC.

With respect to this clonotype: One end of the junction does not line up with germline, which may come from a read error. The CDR3 spells CASRVTSGDNGQFF. CDR3 coding DNA: TGTGCCAGCAGGGTGACTAGCGGTGACAATGGGCAGTTCTTC. The V call is TRBV2, the J call TRBJ2-1, with 9 bases aligning to TRBD2. The CDR3 is 14 amino acids. Germline V CDR1 and CDR2: SNHLY, FYNNEI.

V and J are TRBV6-2 or TRBV6-3 and TRBJ1-5; no clear D gene. The V gene lost 6 bases and the J gene lost 9 bases, with 15 bases spanning the gap. CDR3 length: 13 residues. CDR1 MNHEY and CDR2 SVGEGT come from the germline V gene. The CDR3 coding sequence is TGTGCCAGCAGCTTGCAAACAGTGGGGCCCCAGCATTTT. Its protein product is CASSLQTVGPQHF.

In its sample, this clonotype was seen many times. The chain has TRBV4-3 and TRBJ2-5; 7 nucleotides match TRBD1. With V trimmed by 2 bases and J by 6 bases, 6 bases remained unmatched. The CDR3 consists of 14 residues. Germline assignment: CDR1 LGHNA and CDR2 YSLEER. Here the CDR3 DNA reads TGCGCCAGCAGCCAAAAACAGGGGACAAAGACCCAGTACTTC. Amino acid sequence: CASSQKQGTKTQYF.

V gene TRBV27 combines with J gene TRBJ2-5; D is unresolved. The J call may be faulty, since TRBJ2-7 better matches the DNA end. The germline gives CDR1 MNHEY, CDR2 SMNVEV (reference sequence). This CDR3 is built from 15 residues. CDR3 DNA: TGTGCCAGCAGTCTCGCGAAAGGACCGGGTAGCGAGCAGTACTTC. It translates to CASSLAKGPGSEQYF.

The chain couples TRBV6-6 to TRBJ2-1; D gene uncertain. The germline gives CDR1 MNHNY, CDR2 SVGAGI (reference sequence). Deletions cut 8 bases from V and 8 bases from J, with 16 bases between. The CDR3 is 13 residues long. In DNA form, the CDR3 reads TGTGCCAGCGAAAGTTTCTCGCTCGATGAGCAGTTCTTC. It codes for CASESFSLDEQFF.

This clonotype was seen many times. The chain uses TRBV6-4 and TRBJ2-5, with 7 bases that match TRBD1. The CDR3 sequence is 17 residues long. The V gene's germline CDR1 is MRHNA and CDR2 SNTAGT. After removal of 7 bases from V and 0 bases from J, the junction contained 14 bases not matched to a gene. The CDR3 here is CASTLLERGPYQETQYF. CDR3 DNA sequence: TGTGCCAGCACCCTGCTCGAGAGGGGGCCTTACCAAGAGACCCAGTACTTC.